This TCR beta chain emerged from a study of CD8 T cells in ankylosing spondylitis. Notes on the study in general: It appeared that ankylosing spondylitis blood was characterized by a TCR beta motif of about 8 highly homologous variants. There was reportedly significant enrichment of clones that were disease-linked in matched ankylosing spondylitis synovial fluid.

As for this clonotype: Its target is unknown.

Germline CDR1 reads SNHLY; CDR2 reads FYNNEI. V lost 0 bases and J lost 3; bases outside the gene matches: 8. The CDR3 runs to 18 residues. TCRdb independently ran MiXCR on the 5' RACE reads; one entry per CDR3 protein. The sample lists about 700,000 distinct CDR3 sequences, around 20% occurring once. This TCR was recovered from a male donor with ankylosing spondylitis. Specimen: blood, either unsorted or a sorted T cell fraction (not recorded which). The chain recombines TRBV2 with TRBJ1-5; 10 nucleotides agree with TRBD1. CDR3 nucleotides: TGTGCCAGCAGTGAAGCGCTTGGGACAGGGGCCTACAATCAGCCCCAGCATTTT. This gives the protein CASSEALGTGAYNQPQHF. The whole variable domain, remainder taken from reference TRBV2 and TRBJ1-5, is EPEVTQTPSHQVTQMGQEVILRCVPISNHLYFYWYRQILGQKVEFLVSFYNNEISEKSEIFDDQFSVERPDGSNFTLKIRSTKLEDSAMYFCASSEALGTGAYNQPQHFGDGTRLSIL.